Sequencing of this TCR beta chain was carried out in a study of regulatory T cells in long-lasting Graves disease. At least ten counts were recorded for this clonotype. What it binds is unknown. Notes on the study in general: New patients shared some 890 public clonotypes, fewer than the 2,500 to 3,500 shared by persistent patients.

The CDR3 covers 16 residues. Trimming took off 0 bases at V and 5 bases at J, with 16 bases between the two ends. Germline CDR1 is KGHSH and CDR2 is LQKENI. Both iRepertoire HTBI primers and Arm-PCR of CDR3 regions were used to build the TCR beta libraries. TCRdb re-derived calls from the multiplex PCR reads in MiXCR, one entry per CDR3 protein. The profile shows over 350,000 distinct CDR3 sequences, 14% of them singletons. As to time point: newly diagnosed GD, antithyroid drugs for less than 3 months. Making the TCR library involved RNA that had been extracted from PBMCs. This same sample was also part of a study on T cells in Graves' hyperthyroidism and ophthalmopathy. From that paper: The HTBI primer set drove a first-round RT-PCR of the TCR CDR3.

The clonotype comes from a woman aged 50 to 65 with Graves disease. The input for sequencing was peripheral blood mononuclear cells (PBMCs), taken at new diagnosis, from a patient treated with antithyroid drugs. This chain joins TRBV18 and TRBJ2-5; the D gene is possibly TRBD2 (6 bases). This CDR3 is CASSPPAGGTLETQYF. Here the CDR3 DNA reads TGTGCCAGCTCACCACCTGCAGGCGGGACCTTGGAGACCCAGTACTTC.